This TCR beta chain was obtained from a study of cytomegalovirus exposure and HLA in healthy donors. Broader study findings: Some V segments, including TRBV6-2 and TRBV6-3, were excluded as indistinguishable. A highly shared variant cluster was judged a likely technical artifact. Three of the chains that were CMV-associated were confirmed in vitro to be specific for CMV antigens.

Healthy people donating bone marrow made up the donors. Germline V CDR1 and CDR2: SGHAT, FQNNGV. Deletions cut 5 bases from V and 5 bases from J, with 18 bases between. This CDR3 is built from 16 residues. Remarks on this clone: Its antigen is still unknown.

With 60 Vbeta and 13 Jbeta primers, the PCR was carried out. Sequenced by immunoSEQ multiplex PCR; TCRdb stores in-frame clones only, minus some. The table records about 150,000 clones, approximately 80% of them present only once. The chain combines TRBV11-2 with TRBJ2-2, with D tentatively TRBD1 (6 bases). The sample was PBMCs. This sequence originates from a man in his forties in good health and CMV-seronegative. For the CDR3, the DNA is TGTGCCAGCAGCCCATCGAACAGGGTACGGACCGGGGAGCTGTTTTTT. Protein: CASSPSNRVRTGELFF. The full variable domain, rest sourced from reference TRBV11-2 and TRBJ2-2, is EAGVAQSPRYKIIEKRQSVAFWCNPISGHATLYWYQQILGQGPKLLIQFQNNGVVDDSQLPKDRFSAERLKGVDSTLKIQPAKLEDSAVYLCASSPSNRVRTGELFFGEGSRLTVL.